Each of the 20 T cell receptor beta chains below was sequenced from the same sample in a study of T cell responses to AZD1222 COVID-19 vaccine. Assay used: immunoSEQ multiplex PCR; TCRdb lists only in-frame clones, some missing. Of roughly 100,000 clones in the sample, 90% to 95% are singletons; the top ten hold approximately 9%. The source material was peripheral blood, sampled 28 days after the second AZD1222 dose. These TCRs come from an adult who received the AZD1222 COVID-19 vaccine.

This clone was observed once. This chain connects TRBV9 to TRBJ2-1; D not certain. The germline V gene has CDR1 SGDLS and CDR2 YYNGEE. CDR3 length: 14 residues. Trimming cost V 3 bases and J 1 base, with 8 bases left between them. The DNA for the CDR3 is TGTGCCAGCAGCGCCCCTCAATCCTACAATGAGCAGTTCTTC. Translated, it gives CASSAPQSYNEQFF.

The chain has TRBV5-1 and TRBJ2-5; 8 positions match TRBD1. CDR3 size: 14 residues. The V and J ends lost 2 bases and 5 bases, in that order; junction bases with no gene match: 5. Germline V lookup: CDR1 SGHRS, CDR2 YFSETQ. CDR3 sequence reads: CASSFQGAEETQYF. The DNA of the CDR3 is TGCGCCAGCAGCTTTCAGGGGGCCGAGGAGACCCAGTACTTC. The full variable domain, in which reference TRBV5-1 and TRBJ2-5 provide the parts outside the CDR3, is KAGVTQTPRYLIKTRGQQVTLSCSPISGHRSVSWYQQTPGQGLQFLFEYFSETQRNKGNFPGRFSGRQFSNSRSEMNVSTLELGDSALYLCASSFQGAEETQYFGPGTRLLVL.

The chain employs TRBV9 and TRBJ2-2; 7 bases line up with TRBD2. The trim removed 3 bases at V and 6 bases at J, leaving 11 bases unmatched. The germline V gene has CDR1 SGDLS and CDR2 YYNGEE. This CDR3 region has 16 residues. In nucleotides, the CDR3 is TGTGCCAGCAGCGGAGGGAGCGGGAATATCGCCGGGGAGCTGTTTTTT. The encoded protein is CASSGGSGNIAGELFF.

CDR3 nucleotides: TGTGCCAGCACCCCCCGTCCCCAGCTAGCGGAGGAGACCCAGTACTTC. Translating gives CASTPRPQLAEETQYF. This rearrangement joins TRBV6-6 to TRBJ2-5, with TRBD2 identical over 7 bases. The J segment lost 5 bases and the V segment lost 7 bases, leaving 16 bases of the junction unmatched. The germline V gene encodes CDR1 MNHNY and CDR2 SVGAGI (reference sequence). This CDR3 is 16 amino acids long.

Only one count was recorded for this clone. This rearrangement joins TRBV28 to TRBJ1-5; D ambiguous. This CDR3 spans 15 amino acids. V was pared by 2 bases and J by 0 bases, with 8 bases between. From germline, CDR1 is MDHEN and CDR2 SYDVKM. The CDR3 DNA reads as TGTGCCAGCAGTTTACGCGACAATAGCAATCAGCCCCAGCATTTT. It encodes CASSLRDNSNQPQHF.

This clone was found once. This chain uses TRBV6-5 with TRBJ1-3; D gene unclear. There are 14 residues in the CDR3. The germline V and J ends were trimmed by 5 bases and 4 bases, with 12 bases remaining between them. Germline-derived CDR1 and CDR2 are MNHEY and SVGAGI. The CDR3 is CASSPDIYGNTIYF. The CDR3 DNA reads as TGTGCCAGCAGTCCCGACATTTACGGAAACACCATATATTTT.

This rearrangement joins TRBV5-1 to TRBJ2-5; the match to TRBD2 covers 8 bases. The CDR3 length is 15 residues. Germline loops: CDR1 SGHRS, CDR2 YFSETQ. With V trimmed by 7 bases and J by 1 base, 9 bases remained unmatched. The CDR3 DNA sequence: TGCGCCAGCGGTGGGGCTAGCGGGCTCCAAGAGACCCAGTACTTC. It is translated as CASGGASGLQETQYF.

This rearrangement joins TRBV6-2 or TRBV6-3 to TRBJ2-3; 16 nucleotides match TRBD2. CDR1 and CDR2 from the germline V gene are MNHEY and SVGEGT. This CDR3 has 18 residues. The trim removed 2 bases at V and 6 bases at J, leaving 8 bases unmatched. This CDR3 reads CASSYVAGLAGGSDTQYF. For the CDR3, the DNA is TGTGCCAGCAGTTACGTCGCGGGACTAGCGGGAGGGTCGGATACGCAGTATTTT.

In its sample, this clone was seen once. J is TRBJ2-3 and V is TRBV7-9, with 7 bases lining up with TRBD2. The CDR3 loop spans 14 amino acids. CDR1 and CDR2 (germline): SEHNR, FQNEAQ (reference sequence). J was trimmed by 3 bases and V by 4 bases; bases with no gene match: 4. CDR3 DNA sequence: TGTGCCAGCAGCTACGGGACTACTACAGATACGCAGTATTTT. It translates to CASSYGTTTDTQYF.

V gene TRBV29-1 combines with J gene TRBJ1-1; TRBD1 aligns across 10 bases. Germline lookup yields CDR1 SQVTM and CDR2 ANQGSEA. V shed 6 bases, J shed 0 bases, and the junction held 1 base outside the gene matches. This CDR3 has 13 residues. CDR3 bases: TGCAGCGTGGACAGGGGGTTGAACACTGAAGCTTTCTTT. The encoded protein is CSVDRGLNTEAFF.

In this sample, this clone turned up a few times. This chain links TRBV4-3 with TRBJ2-7, with 9 bases matching TRBD2. Germline V CDR1 and CDR2: LGHNA, YSLEER. V lost 4 bases to trimming and J lost 3 bases; unmatched junction nucleotides: 7. This CDR3 region has 15 residues. CDR3: CASSPAGGSSYEQYF. The DNA for the CDR3 is TGCGCCAGCAGCCCTGCGGGGGGGAGTAGCTACGAGCAGTACTTC.

This clone was detected once. The chain combines TRBV3-1 (or the pseudogene TRBV3-2) with TRBJ1-6, with 9 bases fitting TRBD1. With V trimmed by 0 bases and J by 9 bases, 12 bases remained unmatched. This CDR3 region has 18 residues. The germline CDR1 and CDR2 sequences are LGHDT and YNNKEL (reference sequence). In nucleotides, the CDR3 is TGTGCCAGCAGCCAAGATTTAGCCGGGACAGGGACAAGTTCACCCCTCCACTTT. It encodes CASSQDLAGTGTSSPLHF.

As DNA, the CDR3 is TGTGCCAGCAGCTTAGGCGCCAGCCGCTCTGGAAACACCATATATTTT. Protein sequence: CASSLGASRSGNTIYF. The J gene is TRBJ1-3, the V gene TRBV7-2, with no clear D. V lost 1 base and J 0 bases, leaving 10 bases between the germline ends. The length of the CDR3 is 16 residues. CDR1 and CDR2 (germline): SGHTA, FQGNSA.

The rearrangement joins TRBV18 to TRBJ2-7; D is perhaps TRBD2 (5 bases). This CDR3 region has 13 residues. The V end was cut by 3 bases, the J end by 4 bases, with 10 bases between. The germline V gene encodes CDR1 KGHSH and CDR2 LQKENI. CDR3 residues: CASSPSGIYEQYF. Written as DNA, the CDR3 is TGTGCCAGCTCACCGTCGGGGATTTACGAGCAGTACTTC.

The chain joins TRBV9 to TRBJ2-7, with 7 bases aligning to TRBD2. The CDR3 is made up of 14 amino acids. CDR1 and CDR2 from the germline V gene are SGDLS and YYNGEE. Losses at the gene ends were 4 bases for V and 3 bases for J; bases not matched to a gene: 7. CDR3 sequence reads: CASSRTAGVYEQYF. As DNA, the CDR3 is TGTGCCAGCAGCAGGACGGCGGGGGTCTACGAGCAGTACTTC.

The gene calls are TRBV11-2 and TRBJ1-6; D is perhaps TRBD1 (6 bases). This CDR3 has 15 amino acids. Between the trimmed V and J ends, which lost 4 bases and 5 bases, there was a span of 12 bases. Germline CDR1 SGHAT, CDR2 FQNNGV. The CDR3 bases are TGTGCCAGCAGCTCGCAGACAGGCAATAATTCACCCCTCCACTTT. Residues: CASSSQTGNNSPLHF.

This chain connects TRBV4-3 to TRBJ2-3, with D perhaps matching TRBD1 (5 bases). The V end was cut by 0 bases, the J end by 2 bases, with 12 bases between. There are 16 residues in the CDR3. CDR1 is LGHNA, CDR2 YSLEER, per germline. Here the CDR3 reads CASSQEAPGNTDTQYF. The CDR3 bases are TGCGCCAGCAGCCAAGAAGCACCAGGGAACACAGATACGCAGTATTTT.

The CDR3 region has the DNA TGTGCCAGCAGCCGTACCTTGGAAACTGAAGCTTTCTTT. It encodes CASSRTLETEAFF. The chain carries TRBV28 and TRBJ1-1; no reliable D call. Germline V lookup: CDR1 MDHEN, CDR2 SYDVKM. Trimming took 6 bases from V and 5 from J, leaving 13 bases between them. CDR3 length equals 13 residues. The whole variable domain, filled in from reference TRBV28 and TRBJ1-1, reads DVKVTQSSRYLVKRTGEKVFLECVQDMDHENMFWYRQDPGLGLRLIYFSYDVKMKEKGDIPEGYSVSREKKERFSLILESASTNQTSMYLCASSRTLETEAFFGQGTRLTVV.

A single count supports this clone. The chain joins TRBV27 to TRBJ1-6, with 7 bases identical to TRBD1. Germline lookup yields CDR1 MNHEY and CDR2 SMNVEV (reference sequence). CDR3 size: 13 residues. J lost 9 bases, V lost 6 bases, and 5 bases had no gene match. The CDR3 nucleotides are TGTGCCAGCAGCTCCGACAGGGCTTCACCCCTCCACTTT. Its protein is CASSSDRASPLHF.

The rearrangement uses TRBV4-1 and TRBJ1-4; a weak D match, TRBD1 (6 bases). Between the trimmed V and J ends, which lost 1 base and 17 bases, there was a span of 23 bases. The germline CDR1 and CDR2 sequences are MGHRA and YSYEKL. The CDR3 runs 15 residues. The CDR3 here is CASSQVGTGGGRYFF. The CDR3 region has the DNA TGCGCCAGCAGCCAAGTCGGCACAGGCGGGGGGCGATACTTTTTT.